This record covers a single T cell receptor beta chain. Its antigen is unidentified. Whole blood that had not been fractionated was the source of extracted total RNA. The CDR3 is made up of 16 amino acids. Between the trimmed V and J ends, which lost 4 bases and 0 bases, there was a span of 14 bases. Germline V gene data show CDR1 as SGHVS and CDR2 as FQNEAQ. For the library, individual cDNA molecules each received unique molecular identifiers. Authors' data handling: Sample TCR counts, which ranged from about 20,000 to 690,600, had a median of 95,638. TCRdb re-derived calls from the 5' RACE reads in MiXCR, one entry per CDR3 protein. The V and J calls here are based on TCRdb, not the publication. The sample holds roughly 110,000 distinct CDR3 sequences, approximately 20% seen once. These data originate in a study of human T cells and chemical hapten exposure. Study details: Per-sample variation in TCR yield stemmed mainly from small pooled library volume differences. General observations from the study: Once DPC sensitization occurred, TCRs above 1 in 1000 frequency showed no change.

This clonotype was obtained from a human donor in good health. The rearrangement uses TRBV7-8 and TRBJ2-3, with D possibly matching TRBD2 (5 bases). The DNA for the CDR3 is TGTGCCAGCAGCTCCCGACTAAGCTCGAGCACAGATACGCAGTATTTT. Its translation: CASSSRLSSSTDTQYF. The full variable domain, its missing parts supplied by reference TRBV7-8 and TRBJ2-3, is GAGVSQSPRYKVAKRGQDVALRCDPISGHVSLFWYQQALGQGPEFLTYFQNEAQLDKSGLPSDRFFAERPEGSVSTLKIQRTQQEDSAVYLCASSSRLSSSTDTQYFGPGTRLTVL.